One and the same sample provided the 24 T cell receptor beta chains below, sequenced in a study of beta chain features in type 1 diabetes. Findings and limits, study-wide: For Type 1 diabetes patients, all four CD4+ subsets carried TCRB CDR3s that were moderately but significantly shorter.

The study reverse transcribed the entire isolated RNA, so it sequenced expressed TCRB transcripts. Here immunoSEQ multiplex PCR was the method, and the copy in TCRdb shows in-frame clones only, minus some. The table includes 250,000 or so clones, approximately 15% detected once. Their cognate antigens are unknown. The sample taken for sequencing was naive CD4+ T cells from blood. The origin of the receptors is a man aged 25 to 40 with type 1 diabetes.

The sample holds a few counts of this clone. The chain has TRBV11-2 and TRBJ1-1, with TRBD1 matching over 8 bases. CDR3 length: 15 amino acids. The V and J ends lost 5 bases and 3 bases, in that order; junction bases with no gene match: 8. Germline CDR1 and CDR2: SGHAT and FQNNGV. CDR3 sequence: CASSQLDRGHTEAFF. CDR3 DNA: TGTGCCAGCAGCCAGCTAGACAGGGGTCACACTGAAGCTTTCTTT. Full variable domain (missing parts from reference TRBV11-2 and TRBJ1-1): EAGVAQSPRYKIIEKRQSVAFWCNPISGHATLYWYQQILGQGPKLLIQFQNNGVVDDSQLPKDRFSAERLKGVDSTLKIQPAKLEDSAVYLCASSQLDRGHTEAFFGQGTRLTVV.

CDR3 protein: CSGQGAYEQYF. Here the CDR3 DNA reads TGCAGCGGACAGGGGGCCTACGAGCAGTACTTC. The chain uses TRBV29-1 and TRBJ2-7, with 9 bases aligning to TRBD1. Germline CDR1 reads SQVTM; CDR2 reads ANQGSEA. The CDR3 covers 11 residues. The J segment lost 2 bases and the V segment lost 7 bases, leaving 0 bases of the junction unmatched.

This chain links TRBV7-2 with TRBJ2-5, with 7 bases matching TRBD1. V was pared by 6 bases and J by 5 bases, with 9 bases of the junction left unmatched. CDR1 SGHTA and CDR2 FQGNSA come from the germline V gene. The CDR3 sequence is 14 residues long. CDR3 DNA sequence: TGTGCCAGCAGGGAGACAGGGATCGGCGAGACCCAGTACTTC. Translation gives CASRETGIGETQYF.

The rearrangement links TRBV5-1 to TRBJ2-7; TRBD2 matches at 7 bases. The CDR3 length is 13 residues. The germline gives CDR1 SGHRS, CDR2 YFSETQ. Losses at the gene ends were 3 bases for V and 6 bases for J; bases not matched to a gene: 6. CDR3 in DNA: TGCGCCAGCAGCTCGGGGGGAGAGGGCGAGCAGTACTTC. Translation: CASSSGGEGEQYF.

The chain has TRBV15 and TRBJ2-7; possibly TRBD1 for D (6 bases). CDR3 size: 18 residues. V gave up 0 bases and J gave up 3 bases, with 21 bases separating them. The germline CDR1 and CDR2 sequences are LNHNV and YYDKDF (reference sequence). The CDR3 DNA reads as TGTGCCACCAGCAGAGATGATGGTGTGGTAACAGGGAACTACGAGCAGTACTTC. Translation: CATSRDDGVVTGNYEQYF.

This clone was counted a few times. The rearrangement links TRBV18 to TRBJ2-4; no definite D call. Germline V lookup: CDR1 KGHSH, CDR2 LQKENI. This CDR3 is built from 13 residues. Trimming removed 0 bases at V and 6 bases at J, with 6 bases between. The CDR3 DNA reads as TGTGCCAGCTCACCACCGAGCTTAAACATTCAGTACTTC. Encoded protein: CASSPPSLNIQYF.

The rearrangement links TRBV11-2 to TRBJ2-5; 14 positions match TRBD2. Germline V gene sequence: CDR1 SGHAT, CDR2 FQNNGV. Trimming cost V 5 bases and J 1 base; bases outside gene matches: 3. This CDR3 spans 16 amino acids. The CDR3 sequence: CASSPGLAGAQETQYF. CDR3 in DNA: TGTGCCAGCAGCCCGGGACTAGCGGGGGCCCAAGAGACCCAGTACTTC.

This clone was seen a handful of times. The chain recombines TRBV10-3 with TRBJ2-1, with 11 bases lining up with TRBD2. CDR1 and CDR2 (germline): ENHRY, SYGVKD. Germline trimming cut 0 bases from V and 3 bases from J; bases unmatched to any gene: 1. The CDR3 contains 16 residues. The CDR3 loop reads CAISESLAGVYNEQFF. In nucleotides, the CDR3 is TGTGCCATCAGTGAGTCACTAGCGGGGGTCTACAATGAGCAGTTCTTC.

The chain employs TRBV15 and TRBJ1-2; D gene unclear. V lost 1 base, J lost 8 bases, and 14 bases lay in between. There are 14 residues in the CDR3. Germline V lookup: CDR1 LNHNV, CDR2 YYDKDF (reference sequence). The DNA for the CDR3 is TGTGCCACCAGCAGAGCCCGGGATTCAAGGGGCTACACCTTC. This sequence encodes CATSRARDSRGYTF.

The chain employs TRBV19 and TRBJ2-1, with TRBD1 as a possible D gene (6 bases). Germline lookup yields CDR1 LNHDA and CDR2 SQIVND (reference sequence). V lost 4 bases and J lost 11, with 15 bases in between. The CDR3 extends over 13 amino acids. CDR3 bases: TGTGCCAGTAGTACAGGAACAGGGAGCCAGCAGTTCTTC. It translates to CASSTGTGSQQFF. The full variable domain, completed using reference TRBV19 and TRBJ2-1, is DGGITQSPKYLFRKEGQNVTLSCEQNLNHDAMYWYRQDPGQGLRLIYYSQIVNDFQKGDIAEGYSVSREKKESFPLTVTSAQKNPTAFYLCASSTGTGSQQFFGPGTRLTVL.

V usage is TRBV5-1 and J usage is TRBJ2-2; a possible D gene is TRBD2 (6 bases). Between the trimmed V and J ends, which lost 4 bases and 0 bases, there was a span of 13 bases. Germline V gene data show CDR1 as SGHRS and CDR2 as YFSETQ. The CDR3 sequence is 16 residues long. The CDR3 region has the DNA TGCGCCAGCAGCGGGAGGTTTACCGCGAACACCGGGGAGCTGTTTTTT. Translation gives CASSGRFTANTGELFF.

This sequence joins TRBV5-1 and TRBJ2-5; 7 positions match TRBD1. Germline CDR1 SGHRS, CDR2 YFSETQ. With 4 bases clipped from V and 5 bases from J, the junction kept 11 bases outside the gene matches. The CDR3 runs to 15 residues. The CDR3 DNA reads as TGCGCCAGCAGCACTCAAGACAGGGCGTGGGAGACCCAGTACTTC. Protein: CASSTQDRAWETQYF.

This clone was detected a few times. The chain couples TRBV7-9 to TRBJ2-1, with TRBD2 as a possible D gene (7 bases). CDR1 is SEHNR, CDR2 FQNEAQ, per germline (reference sequence). Trimming pared 6 bases from V and 0 bases from J, leaving 12 bases between. The CDR3 consists of 15 residues. CDR3 nucleotide sequence: TGTGCCAGCAGACCCGCGGGGGCCTCCTACAATGAGCAGTTCTTC. It is translated as CASRPAGASYNEQFF.

This clone was counted between two and nine times. The chain recombines TRBV2 with TRBJ2-7, with 9 bases matching TRBD1. In germline, CDR1 is SNHLY, CDR2 FYNNEI. The CDR3 contains 14 residues. Germline trimming cut 4 bases from V and 5 bases from J; bases unmatched to any gene: 6. Written as DNA, the CDR3 is TGTGCCAGCAGTGCCACAGGGGGCCTGGACGAGCAGTACTTC. As protein: CASSATGGLDEQYF.

This clone was detected a few times. The V and J genes are TRBV29-1 and TRBJ2-7; a weak D match, TRBD1 (8 bases). Germline CDR1 and CDR2: SQVTM and ANQGSEA. The CDR3 is made up of 15 amino acids. The germline V and J ends were trimmed by 1 base and 3 bases, with 16 bases remaining between them. The CDR3 coding sequence is TGCAGCGTTGAAGGGGTTACAGGGGGGGTCTACGAGCAGTACTTC. This sequence encodes CSVEGVTGGVYEQYF.

The chain carries TRBV19 and TRBJ1-5; TRBD1 aligns across 7 bases. Losses at the gene ends were 5 bases for V and 7 bases for J; bases not matched to a gene: 8. Germline V gene data show CDR1 as LNHDA and CDR2 as SQIVND (reference sequence). CDR3 size: 14 residues. CDR3 region: CASSSAGGGQPQHF. CDR3 in DNA: TGTGCCAGTAGTTCAGCAGGGGGAGGCCAGCCCCAGCATTTT. Complete variable domain (other parts from reference TRBV19 and TRBJ1-5): DGGITQSPKYLFRKEGQNVTLSCEQNLNHDAMYWYRQDPGQGLRLIYYSQIVNDFQKGDIAEGYSVSREKKESFPLTVTSAQKNPTAFYLCASSSAGGGQPQHFGDGTRLSIL.

This clone came up a few times. This chain uses TRBV5-4 with TRBJ2-1; D not certain. This CDR3 has 13 amino acids. Germline V gene lookup returns CDR1 SGHNT and CDR2 YYREEE (reference sequence). Trimming removed 0 bases from V and 6 bases from J, with 7 bases in between. The CDR3 loop is CASSLVARNEQFF. CDR3 coding DNA: TGTGCCAGCAGCTTGGTGGCTCGCAATGAGCAGTTCTTC.

The rearrangement uses TRBV30 and TRBJ1-1; tentatively, D is TRBD1 (6 bases). Germline V lookup: CDR1 GTSNPN, CDR2 SVGIG (reference sequence). The ends were cut back, 0 bases at V and 4 bases at J, with 9 bases in the middle. The CDR3 extends over 13 amino acids. In DNA form, the CDR3 reads TGTGCCTGGAGTGTAGGGGGGGGCACTGAAGCTTTCTTT. Protein sequence: CAWSVGGGTEAFF.

This chain joins TRBV20-1 and TRBJ1-5; 9 bases map to TRBD1. After removal of 6 bases from V and 10 bases from J, the junction contained 4 bases not matched to a gene. This CDR3 spans 11 amino acids. Germline V gene lookup returns CDR1 DFQATT and CDR2 SNEGSKA (reference sequence). The CDR3 DNA is TGCAGTGCCACGGGACAGGGTCCCCAGCATTTT. It is translated as CSATGQGPQHF.

Turning to this clone: The sample has other DNA sequences that encode this CDR3 too. V usage is TRBV5-1 and J usage is TRBJ1-5, with 9 bases fitting TRBD1. CDR1 is SGHRS and CDR2 is YFSETQ in the germline V gene. The V gene end was trimmed by 3 bases and the J gene end by 4 bases; junction bases not matched to a gene: 2. This CDR3 comprises 14 residues. CDR3 residues: CASSSGTGNQPQHF. DNA for the CDR3: TGCGCCAGCAGCTCCGGGACAGGGAATCAGCCCCAGCATTTT.

This clone was seen only a few times. The chain recombines TRBV7-2 with TRBJ1-4; no definite D call. In germline, CDR1 is SGHTA, CDR2 FQGNSA. Trimming took 5 bases from V and 7 from J, leaving 8 bases between them. The CDR3 consists of 12 residues. This CDR3 reads CASSEVGEKLFF. CDR3 nucleotides: TGTGCCAGCAGCGAAGTCGGTGAAAAACTGTTTTTT.

This chain connects TRBV5-4 to TRBJ2-1; D call uncertain. The CDR3 covers 16 residues. V was clipped by 5 bases and J by 6 bases, with 21 bases between them. Germline V lookup: CDR1 SGHNT, CDR2 YYREEE (reference sequence). The CDR3 region is CASSPPTQRGFNEQFF. The CDR3 bases are TGTGCCAGCAGTCCCCCCACCCAGCGTGGGTTCAATGAGCAGTTCTTC.

V usage is TRBV19 and J usage is TRBJ2-3, with a weak D call TRBD2 (6 bases). V dropped 8 bases and J dropped 4 bases, with 13 bases sitting between them. This CDR3 is built from 13 residues. Germline CDR1 LNHDA, CDR2 SQIVND (reference sequence). The CDR3 coding sequence is TGTGCCAGTGGAGGGGACCGCGCAGATACGCAGTATTTT. It translates to CASGGDRADTQYF.

V gene TRBV2 combines with J gene TRBJ1-5; maybe TRBD1 (6 bases). Germline CDR1 is SNHLY and CDR2 is FYNNEI. V gave up 3 bases and J gave up 2 bases, with 11 bases separating them. CDR3 length: 15 residues. The DNA for the CDR3 is TGTGCCAGCAGTGACGGGACACTGGGCAATCAGCCCCAGCATTTT. This encodes CASSDGTLGNQPQHF.